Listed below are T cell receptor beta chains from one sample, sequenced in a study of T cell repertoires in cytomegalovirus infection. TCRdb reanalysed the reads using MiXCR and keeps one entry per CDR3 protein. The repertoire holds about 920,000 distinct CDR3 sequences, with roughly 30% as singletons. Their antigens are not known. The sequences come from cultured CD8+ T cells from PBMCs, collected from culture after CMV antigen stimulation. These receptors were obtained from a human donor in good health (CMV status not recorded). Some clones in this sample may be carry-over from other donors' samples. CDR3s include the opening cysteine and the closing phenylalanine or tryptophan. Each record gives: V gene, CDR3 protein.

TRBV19	CASSIPWGAWTEAFF
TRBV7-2	CASSAFRAGRGNTIYF
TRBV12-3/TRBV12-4	CASSFQGENYGYTF
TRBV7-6	CASSFQEIPDTQYF
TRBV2	CATSDFEAFF
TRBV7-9	CASSLGGGGRSNQPQHF
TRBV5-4	CASSLGRQGKADYGYTF
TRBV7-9	CASSLKGAIYSGNTIYF
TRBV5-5	CASSLAGSTDSEAFF
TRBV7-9	CASRSWGGDEQYF
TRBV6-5	CASSYSFGTGPYNEQFF
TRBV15	CATSRSRTGGPYNEQFF
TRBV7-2	CASSGGWEIGYTF
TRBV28	CASDSNYGYTF
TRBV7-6	CASSPESAGELFF
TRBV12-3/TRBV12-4	CASSFTVNYGYTF
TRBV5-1	CASSSVMSAEAFF
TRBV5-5	CASSSAGWPKGEKLFF
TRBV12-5	CASGSDTHQPQHF
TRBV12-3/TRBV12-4	CASSPLAGTGDTQYF
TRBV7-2	CASSLELRRPQETQYF
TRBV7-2	CASSLGLAGVLEETQYF
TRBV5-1	CASSVTGAVTDTQYF
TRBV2	CASISGTEAFF
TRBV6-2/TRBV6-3	CATGPGAFF
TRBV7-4	CANSSGTYEETQYF